Shown below are 18 T cell receptor beta chains from a single sample sequenced in a study of identical twins. From the 5' RACE reads, TCRdb called clonotypes with MiXCR, one entry per CDR3 protein. This table has 700,000 to 950,000 distinct CDR3 sequences, roughly 12% appearing once. These data were also reused for a study on yellow fever vaccine responses in identical twins.

The sequenced sample was PBMCs. These receptor sequences come from a woman between 18 and 29 years old in good health.

This clonotype has only a few counts. The rearrangement uses TRBV7-9 and TRBJ2-3; 9 nucleotides match TRBD2. This CDR3 has 15 amino acids. Trimming cost V 3 bases and J 5 bases; bases outside gene matches: 6. Looked up from germline, CDR1 is SEHNR and CDR2 is FQNEAQ (reference sequence). Here the CDR3 reads CASSLGLAGEDTQYF. DNA for the CDR3: TGTGCCAGCAGCTTGGGACTAGCTGGTGAAGATACGCAGTATTTT.

The J gene is TRBJ2-1, the V gene TRBV6-1, with D maybe TRBD1 (5 bases). The V end lost 8 bases, the J end lost 5 bases, and 13 bases lay between the germline ends. Looked up from germline, CDR1 is MNHNS and CDR2 is SASEGT. The CDR3 is 13 amino acids. The CDR3 reads CASAYNRNNEQFF. CDR3 in DNA: TGTGCCAGCGCCTACAACAGGAACAATGAGCAGTTCTTC.

The V call is TRBV7-1, the J call TRBJ2-1; 13 nucleotides agree with TRBD2. TRBV7-1 is designated an ORF whose function remains uncertain. V was clipped by 3 bases and J by 3 bases; unmatched bases: 20. The CDR3 spans 22 residues. The CDR3 is CASSSLPNPGLAGHLDYNEQFF. CDR3 sequence (DNA): TGTGCCAGCAGCTCTTTGCCTAATCCGGGACTAGCGGGACATCTTGACTACAATGAGCAGTTCTTC.

This clonotype has ten or more counts. This chain connects TRBV12-3 or TRBV12-4 to TRBJ2-1; 10 nucleotides line up with TRBD2. The junction had 13 bases not matched to a gene; V was cut back by 7 bases and J by 10 bases. This CDR3 region has 15 residues. The CDR3 spells CASTISGGTFREQFF. For the CDR3, the DNA is TGTGCCAGCACCATTAGCGGGGGGACTTTCCGGGAGCAGTTCTTC.

This clonotype was detected a few times. The rearrangement links TRBV3-1 to TRBJ2-3; TRBD2 agrees at 12 bases. The CDR3 totals 17 residues. The germline CDR1 and CDR2 sequences are LGHDT and YNNKEL (reference sequence). With V trimmed by 3 bases and J by 5 bases, 9 bases remained unmatched. The CDR3 spells CASSQYTSGGRGDTQYF. CDR3 sequence (DNA): TGTGCCAGCAGCCAGTATACTAGCGGGGGGAGGGGAGATACGCAGTATTTT.

The table lists this clonotype with a few counts. The chain employs TRBV20-1 and TRBJ2-7; no clear D. Germline V gene lookup returns CDR1 DFQATT and CDR2 SNEGSKA (reference sequence). This CDR3 is built from 12 residues. The germline V and J ends were trimmed by 1 base and 3 bases, with 7 bases remaining between them. Here the CDR3 DNA reads TGCAGTGCTAGAGCGGACGTCTACGAGCAGTACTTC. Its translation is CSARADVYEQYF.

This clonotype came up a few times. The chain carries TRBV10-3 and TRBJ2-1; TRBD2 matches 7 bases. V shed 10 bases, J shed 1 base, and the junction held 7 bases outside the gene matches. The length of the CDR3 is 14 residues. Germline lookup yields CDR1 ENHRY and CDR2 SYGVKD. CDR3 loop: CATISGQSYNEQFF. The DNA of the CDR3 is TGTGCCACCATTAGCGGGCAATCCTACAATGAGCAGTTCTTC.

This clonotype occurred a few times. The chain joins TRBV7-9 to TRBJ2-7; 9 bases fit TRBD2. After removal of 0 bases from V and 3 bases from J, the junction contained 3 bases not matched to a gene. Germline values: CDR1 SEHNR, CDR2 FQNEAQ (reference sequence). The CDR3 is made up of 15 amino acids. CDR3 coding DNA: TGTGCCAGCAGCTTAGCTAGCGGGGGCAACTACGAGCAGTACGTC. Its translation is CASSLASGGNYEQYV.

This chain connects TRBV7-8 to TRBJ2-5, with a weak D call TRBD2 (7 bases). CDR3 size: 14 residues. Trimming removed 2 bases at V and 4 bases at J, with 11 bases between. Looked up from germline, CDR1 is SGHVS and CDR2 is FQNEAQ. In DNA, the CDR3 is TGTGCCAGCAGCTTAAAAGGGGGGGTAGAGACCCAGTACTTC. Amino acids: CASSLKGGVETQYF.

At least ten counts were recorded for this clonotype. The junction differs from germline at one of its ends, possibly a read error. V is TRBV5-6 and J is TRBJ2-2, with 7 bases matching TRBD1. CDR1 and CDR2 from the germline V gene are SGHDT and YYEEEE. The CDR3 is 17 amino acids. The CDR3 reads CASSTRDSPYGTRELFF. CDR3 nucleotide sequence: TGTGCCAGCAGCACCCGGGACAGCCCCTACGGCACCCGGGAGCTGTTTTTT.

The chain carries TRBV20-1 and TRBJ2-5; D remains unclear. The CDR3 sequence is 15 residues long. Germline V gene data show CDR1 as DFQATT and CDR2 as SNEGSKA (reference sequence). Trimming shortened V by 0 bases and J by 0 bases, and 11 bases separated the two germline ends. The CDR3 DNA follows: TGCAGTGCTAGAGATGAGGCCGGGTACCAAGAGACCCAGTACTTC. Amino acid sequence: CSARDEAGYQETQYF.

V is TRBV5-1 and J is TRBJ2-6; TRBD2 matches 13 bases. Germline CDR1 and CDR2: SGHRS and YFSETQ. J gave up 0 bases and V 3 bases, and 9 bases lay outside the gene matches. The CDR3 consists of 20 residues. The DNA for the CDR3 is TGCGCCAGCAGCTACTGGACTAGCGGGAGAGCTCACTCTGGGGCCAACGTCCTGACTTTC. It is translated as CASSYWTSGRAHSGANVLTF.

This clonotype occurred many times. The gene calls are TRBV9 and TRBJ2-1, with D perhaps matching TRBD1 (7 bases). The germline CDR1 and CDR2 sequences are SGDLS and YYNGEE. This CDR3 has 16 residues. With 4 bases removed from V and 1 base from J, the gap between germline ends came to 15 bases. The CDR3 bases are TGTGCCAGCAGCACCTTACAGGGGAGGTCCTACAATGAGCAGTTCTTC. As protein: CASSTLQGRSYNEQFF.

V is TRBV7-9 and J is TRBJ1-2; D is unresolved. Germline CDR1 and CDR2: SEHNR and FQNEAQ (reference sequence). CDR3 length: 12 amino acids. V was trimmed by 3 bases and J by 8 bases, leaving 10 bases between them. In nucleotides, the CDR3 is TGTGCCAGCAGCTTCGGGGTGGAGGGCTACACCTTC. Translated: CASSFGVEGYTF.

The CDR3 sequence: CASSLGSEETQYF. The DNA of the CDR3 is TGTGCCAGCAGCTTGGGCAGCGAAGAGACCCAGTACTTC. The V and J genes are TRBV5-5 and TRBJ2-5, with unresolved D. The germline V gene encodes CDR1 SGHKS and CDR2 YYEKEE (reference sequence). Trimming took 0 bases from V and 3 from J, leaving 6 bases between them. The CDR3 is 13 residues long. Drawing the rest from reference TRBV5-5 and TRBJ2-5, the complete variable domain is DAGVTQSPTHLIKTRGQQVTLRCSPISGHKSVSWYQQVLGQGPQFIFQYYEKEERGRGNFPDRFSARQFPNYSSELNVNALLLGDSALYLCASSLGSEETQYFGPGTRLLVL.

The V call is TRBV6-1, the J call TRBJ2-3; maybe TRBD2 (5 bases). V gave up 6 bases and J gave up 1 base, with 14 bases separating them. This CDR3 has 15 amino acids. CDR1 and CDR2 from the germline V gene are MNHNS and SASEGT. CDR3 sequence reads: CASSKEGWGTDTQYF. For the CDR3, the DNA is TGTGCCAGCAGCAAAGAGGGCTGGGGCACAGATACGCAGTATTTT.

The chain couples TRBV28 to TRBJ1-1; 10 nucleotides agree with TRBD1. Germline CDR1 MDHEN, CDR2 SYDVKM. V shed 5 bases, J shed 5 bases, and the junction held 8 bases outside the gene matches. CDR3 length equals 15 residues. CDR3 sequence: CASSPRQGAWTEAFF. DNA of the CDR3: TGTGCCAGCAGTCCGAGACAGGGGGCCTGGACTGAAGCTTTCTTT.

This clonotype was detected a few times. The genes are TRBV20-1 and TRBJ2-7; 11 bases agree with TRBD2. Losses at the gene ends were 3 bases for V and 4 bases for J; bases not matched to a gene: 8. This CDR3 spans 15 amino acids. Germline CDR1 DFQATT, CDR2 SNEGSKA (reference sequence). CDR3 nucleotide sequence: TGCAGTGCTAGGGGGACTAGCGGAGGAGGGTACGAGCAGTACTTC. Translating it yields CSARGTSGGGYEQYF.